The rows below give T cell receptor beta chains drawn from one sample of a study of graft-versus-host responses after intestinal transplantation. The assay was immunoSEQ multiplex PCR, and TCRdb's table has in-frame clones only and misses some. The table shows some 79,000 clones, with roughly nine tenths occurring only once. These receptors' targets are unknown. This sample comprised unstimulated CD4+ T cells sorted from spleen or lymph node cells, obtained before intestinal transplant. These receptors were obtained from a human donor who received an intestinal transplant. CDR3s include the opening cysteine and the closing phenylalanine or tryptophan. The D gene is left open where the match is weak. The size of a clone is reported for some rows only, either as once, few or many, or as a class for expanded clones.

v_gene: TRBV19; abundance: once; d_gene: TRBD1; j_gene: TRBJ2-3; CDR3aa: CASSIGTASTDTQYF; CDR3nt: TGTGCCAGTAGTATTGGGACAGCCTCCACAGATACGCAGTATTTT
v_gene: TRBV18; abundance: -; d_gene: TRBD1; j_gene: TRBJ2-3; CDR3aa: CASSPTGVDTQYF; CDR3nt: TGTGCCAGCTCACCCACAGGGGTAGATACGCAGTATTTT
v_gene: TRBV5-1; abundance: -; d_gene: TRBD1; j_gene: TRBJ1-2; CDR3aa: CASSSGTGRGYGYTF; CDR3nt: TGCGCCAGCAGCTCCGGGACAGGGAGAGGCTATGGCTACACCTTC
v_gene: TRBV28; abundance: few; d_gene: -; j_gene: TRBJ2-2; CDR3aa: CASRSGVAELFF; CDR3nt: TGTGCCAGCAGATCAGGGGTCGCGGAGCTGTTTTTT
v_gene: TRBV19; abundance: -; d_gene: -; j_gene: TRBJ1-2; CDR3aa: CASRGQGESYGYTF; CDR3nt: TGTGCCAGTAGAGGCCAGGGTGAAAGCTATGGCTACACCTTC
v_gene: TRBV19; abundance: -; d_gene: TRBD1; j_gene: TRBJ2-4; CDR3aa: CASTAWGTGRDIQYF; CDR3nt: TGTGCCAGTACCGCATGGGGGACAGGGAGGGACATTCAGTACTTC
v_gene: TRBV11-1; abundance: -; d_gene: -; j_gene: TRBJ2-7; CDR3aa: CASSLRVGGTYREQYF; CDR3nt: TGTGCCAGCAGCTTAAGGGTTGGCGGGACTTACCGCGAGCAGTACTTC
v_gene: TRBV6-1; abundance: -; d_gene: TRBD2; j_gene: TRBJ2-1; CDR3aa: CASSSTSGGANEQFF; CDR3nt: TGTGCCAGCAGTTCCACTAGCGGGGGGGCCAATGAGCAGTTCTTC
v_gene: TRBV5-1; abundance: few; d_gene: -; j_gene: TRBJ2-2; CDR3aa: CASSFIRSGELFF; CDR3nt: TGCGCCAGCAGCTTTATCCGGTCGGGGGAGCTGTTTTTT
v_gene: TRBV2; abundance: -; d_gene: -; j_gene: TRBJ1-1; CDR3aa: CASSRSIGQTAEAFF; CDR3nt: TGTGCCAGCAGTCGCAGCATTGGACAGACCGCTGAAGCTTTCTTT
v_gene: TRBV18; abundance: -; d_gene: -; j_gene: TRBJ2-3; CDR3aa: CASSPPERNTQYF; CDR3nt: TGTGCCAGCTCTCCGCCCGAGCGGAATACGCAGTATTTT
v_gene: TRBV28; abundance: -; d_gene: TRBD1; j_gene: TRBJ1-1; CDR3aa: CASSLGTGVAEAFF; CDR3nt: TGTGCCAGCAGTTTGGGGACAGGGGTGGCTGAAGCTTTCTTT
v_gene: TRBV28; abundance: -; d_gene: TRBD2; j_gene: TRBJ2-1; CDR3aa: CATNSAGPNNEQFF; CDR3nt: TGTGCCACCAATTCAGCGGGGCCTAACAATGAGCAGTTCTTC
v_gene: TRBV6-5; abundance: -; d_gene: -; j_gene: TRBJ2-4; CDR3aa: CASSSPAGAKNIQYF; CDR3nt: TGTGCCAGCAGTTCCCCGGCAGGGGCAAAAAACATTCAGTACTTC
v_gene: TRBV28; abundance: -; d_gene: -; j_gene: TRBJ2-1; CDR3aa: CASRGASLRGNEQFF; CDR3nt: TGTGCCAGCAGGGGGGCTTCTCTCAGGGGCAATGAGCAGTTCTTC
v_gene: TRBV28; abundance: -; d_gene: -; j_gene: TRBJ1-6; CDR3aa: CASSLFRYSSYNSPLHF; CDR3nt: TGTGCCAGCAGTTTATTTCGCTACAGCTCCTATAATTCACCCCTCCACTTT
v_gene: TRBV7-9; abundance: -; d_gene: -; j_gene: TRBJ1-1; CDR3aa: CASSLGFNPGAEAFF; CDR3nt: TGTGCCAGCAGCTTAGGCTTCAATCCAGGGGCTGAAGCTTTCTTT
v_gene: TRBV9; abundance: -; d_gene: -; j_gene: TRBJ1-1; CDR3aa: CASSRGGTEAFF; CDR3nt: TGTGCCAGCAGCCGCGGGGGAACTGAAGCTTTCTTT